This T cell receptor (beta chain) was recovered during a study of CD8 T cells in Susac syndrome. Study information: More than 5 sequenced Susac syndrome patients had clinically active disease, while 8 or 9 were in remission. When their blood was taken, the Susac syndrome patients had either not yet had any therapy, were taking corticosteroids, or were taking intravenous immunoglobulin alone. Study-level results: As acknowledged by the study, its TCR sequencing and HLA analysis included a relatively small number of individuals. In Susac syndrome, the CD4+ T cell repertoires did not show clonal expansion.

To note about this clonotype: As yet, its antigen is unknown.

Random hexamers were used to reverse transcribe 0.5 to 1 ug of RNA. TCRdb reanalysed the immunoSEQ multiplex PCR reads using MiXCR and keeps one entry per CDR3 protein. The table shows roughly 250,000 distinct CDR3 sequences, with almost 97% occurring only once. The CDR3 runs to 16 residues. J was trimmed by 2 bases and V by 1 base; bases with no gene match: 5. Germline lookup yields CDR1 KGHSH and CDR2 LQKENI. The gene calls are TRBV18 and TRBJ2-1; 7 bases are a match to TRBD1. The clonotype comes from a human donor with Susac syndrome. The sequenced sample was CD4+ T cells from PBMCs. The CDR3 coding sequence is TGTGCCAGCTCACCACGTGACAGGGTCCCCTACAATGAGCAGTTCTTC. This encodes CASSPRDRVPYNEQFF.